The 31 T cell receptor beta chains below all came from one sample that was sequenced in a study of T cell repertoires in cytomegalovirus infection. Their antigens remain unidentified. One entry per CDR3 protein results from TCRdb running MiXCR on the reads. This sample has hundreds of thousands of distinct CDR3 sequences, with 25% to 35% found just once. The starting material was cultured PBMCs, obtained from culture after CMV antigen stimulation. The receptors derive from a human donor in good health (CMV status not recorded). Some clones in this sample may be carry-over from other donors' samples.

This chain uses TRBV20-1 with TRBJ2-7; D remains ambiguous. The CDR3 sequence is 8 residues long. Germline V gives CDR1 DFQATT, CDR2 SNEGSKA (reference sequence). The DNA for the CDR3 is TGCAGTGCTAGAAGCTACCGCGTC. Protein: CSARSYRV.

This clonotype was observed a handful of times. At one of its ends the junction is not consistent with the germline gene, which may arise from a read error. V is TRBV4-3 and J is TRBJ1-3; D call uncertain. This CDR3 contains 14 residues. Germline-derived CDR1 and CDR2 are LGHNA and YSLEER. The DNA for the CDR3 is TGCGCCAACAGCCAAGGAGGGTCTGGAAACACCATATATTTT. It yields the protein CANSQGGSGNTIYF.

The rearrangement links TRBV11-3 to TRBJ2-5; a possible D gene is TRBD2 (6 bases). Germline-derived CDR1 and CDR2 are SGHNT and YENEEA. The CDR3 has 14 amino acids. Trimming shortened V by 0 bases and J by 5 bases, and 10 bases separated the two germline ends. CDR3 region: CASSLDGRGETQYF. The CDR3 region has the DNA TGTGCCAGCAGCTTAGACGGACGGGGGGAGACCCAGTACTTC.

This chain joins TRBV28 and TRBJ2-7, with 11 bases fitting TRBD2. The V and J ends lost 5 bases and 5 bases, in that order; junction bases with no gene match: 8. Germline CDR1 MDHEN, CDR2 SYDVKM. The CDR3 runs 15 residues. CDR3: CASSLTSGSINEQYF. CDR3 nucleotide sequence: TGTGCCAGCAGTCTAACTAGCGGGAGTATAAACGAGCAGTACTTC.

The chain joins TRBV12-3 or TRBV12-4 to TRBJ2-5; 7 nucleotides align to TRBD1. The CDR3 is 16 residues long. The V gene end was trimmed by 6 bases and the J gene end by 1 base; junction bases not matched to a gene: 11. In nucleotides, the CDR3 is TGTGCCAGCAGCCAGGGACAGCGTTCGGCCCAAGAGACCCAGTACTTC. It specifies CASSQGQRSAQETQYF.

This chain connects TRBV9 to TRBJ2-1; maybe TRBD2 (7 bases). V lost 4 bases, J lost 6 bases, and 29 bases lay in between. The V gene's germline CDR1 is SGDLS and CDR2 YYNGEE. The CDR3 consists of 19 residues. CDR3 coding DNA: TGTGCCAGCAGCCCCCGGTGGGGGGCGGGTTTGGCGGGAGTCAATGAGCAGTTCTTC. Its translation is CASSPRWGAGLAGVNEQFF.

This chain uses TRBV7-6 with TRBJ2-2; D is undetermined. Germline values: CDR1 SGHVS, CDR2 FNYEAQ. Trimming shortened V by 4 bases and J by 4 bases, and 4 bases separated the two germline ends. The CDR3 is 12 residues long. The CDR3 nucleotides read TGTGCCAGCAGCTACACCACCGGGGAGCTGTTTTTT. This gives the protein CASSYTTGELFF.

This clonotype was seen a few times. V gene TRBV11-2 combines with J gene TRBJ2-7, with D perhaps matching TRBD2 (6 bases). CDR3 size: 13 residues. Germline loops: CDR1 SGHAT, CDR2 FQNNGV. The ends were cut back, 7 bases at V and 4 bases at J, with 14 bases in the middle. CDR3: CASTGTLSYEQYV. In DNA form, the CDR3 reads TGTGCCAGCACCGGGACTCTCTCATACGAGCAGTACGTC.

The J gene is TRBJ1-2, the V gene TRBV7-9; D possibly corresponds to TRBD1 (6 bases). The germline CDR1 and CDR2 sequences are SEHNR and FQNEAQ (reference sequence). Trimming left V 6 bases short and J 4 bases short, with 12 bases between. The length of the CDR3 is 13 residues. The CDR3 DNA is TGTGCCAGCAGTCCTCGACAGGTCTATGGCTACACCTTC. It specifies CASSPRQVYGYTF.

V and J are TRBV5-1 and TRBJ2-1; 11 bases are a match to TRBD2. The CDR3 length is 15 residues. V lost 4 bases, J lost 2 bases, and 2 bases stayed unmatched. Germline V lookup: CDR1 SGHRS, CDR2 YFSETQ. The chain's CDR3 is CASSTSGSTYNEQFF. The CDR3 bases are TGCGCCAGCAGCACTAGCGGGAGCACCTACAATGAGCAGTTCTTC.

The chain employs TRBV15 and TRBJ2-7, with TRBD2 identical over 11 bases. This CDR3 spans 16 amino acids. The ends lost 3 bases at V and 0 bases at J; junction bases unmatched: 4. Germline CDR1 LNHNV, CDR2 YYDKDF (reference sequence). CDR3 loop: CATSSSSGRSSYEQYF. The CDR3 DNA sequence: TGTGCCACCAGCAGTTCTAGCGGGAGGTCCTCCTACGAGCAGTACTTC.

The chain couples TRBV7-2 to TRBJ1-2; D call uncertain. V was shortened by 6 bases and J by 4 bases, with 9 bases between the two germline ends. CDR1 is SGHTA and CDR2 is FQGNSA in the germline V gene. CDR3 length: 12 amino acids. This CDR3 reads CASSYVTYGYTF. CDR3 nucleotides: TGTGCCAGCAGTTATGTTACCTATGGCTACACCTTC.

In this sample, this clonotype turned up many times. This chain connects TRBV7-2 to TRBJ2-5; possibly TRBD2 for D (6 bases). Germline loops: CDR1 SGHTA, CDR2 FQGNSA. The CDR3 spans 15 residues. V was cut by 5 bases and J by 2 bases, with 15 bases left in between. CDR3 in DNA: TGTGCCAGCAGCCGCTACCTAGCGCTTCAAGAGACCCAGTACTTC. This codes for CASSRYLALQETQYF.

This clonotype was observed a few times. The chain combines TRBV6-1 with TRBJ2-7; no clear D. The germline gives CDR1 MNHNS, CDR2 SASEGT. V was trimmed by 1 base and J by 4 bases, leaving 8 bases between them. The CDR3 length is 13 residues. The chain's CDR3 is CASSEDMSYEQYV. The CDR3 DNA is TGTGCCAGCAGTGAAGACATGTCTTACGAGCAGTACGTC.

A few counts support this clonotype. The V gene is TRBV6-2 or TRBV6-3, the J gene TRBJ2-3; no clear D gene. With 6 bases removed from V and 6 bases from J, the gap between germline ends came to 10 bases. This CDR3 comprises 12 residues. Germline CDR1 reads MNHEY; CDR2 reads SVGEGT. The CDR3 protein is CASSNPLDTQYF. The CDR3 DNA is TGTGCCAGCAGCAACCCCCTGGATACGCAGTATTTT.

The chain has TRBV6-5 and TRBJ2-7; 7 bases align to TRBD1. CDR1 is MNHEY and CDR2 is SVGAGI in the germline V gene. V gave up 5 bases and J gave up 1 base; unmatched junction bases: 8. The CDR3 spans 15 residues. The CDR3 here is CASSQHGTDSYEQYF. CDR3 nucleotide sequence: TGTGCCAGCAGTCAACACGGGACAGATTCCTACGAGCAGTACTTC.

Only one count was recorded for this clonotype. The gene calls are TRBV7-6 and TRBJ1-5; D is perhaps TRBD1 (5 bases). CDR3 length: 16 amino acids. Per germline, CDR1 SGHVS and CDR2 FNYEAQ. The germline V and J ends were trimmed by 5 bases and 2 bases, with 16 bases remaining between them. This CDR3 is CASSVAGTLGNQPQHF. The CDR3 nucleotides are TGTGCCAGCAGCGTTGCAGGGACGTTGGGCAATCAGCCCCAGCATTTT.

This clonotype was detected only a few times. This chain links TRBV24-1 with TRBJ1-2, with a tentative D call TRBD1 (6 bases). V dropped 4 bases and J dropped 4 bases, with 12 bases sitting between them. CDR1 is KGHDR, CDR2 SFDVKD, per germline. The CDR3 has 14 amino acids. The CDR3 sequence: CATSEGDMGYGYTF. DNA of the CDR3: TGTGCCACCAGTGAAGGGGACATGGGCTATGGCTACACCTTC.

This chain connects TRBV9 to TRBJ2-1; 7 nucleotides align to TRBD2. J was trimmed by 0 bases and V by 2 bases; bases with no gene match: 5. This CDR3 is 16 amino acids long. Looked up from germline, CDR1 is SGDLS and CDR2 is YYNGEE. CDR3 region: CASSVTSVSSYNEQFF. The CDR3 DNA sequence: TGTGCCAGCAGCGTCACTAGCGTAAGCTCCTACAATGAGCAGTTCTTC.

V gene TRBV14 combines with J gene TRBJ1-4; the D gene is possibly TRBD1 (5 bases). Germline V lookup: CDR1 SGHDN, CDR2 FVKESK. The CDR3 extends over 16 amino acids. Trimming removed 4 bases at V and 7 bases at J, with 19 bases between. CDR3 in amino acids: CASSPIVGTWGEKLFF. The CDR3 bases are TGTGCCAGCAGCCCCATAGTAGGGACTTGGGGTGAAAAACTGTTTTTT.

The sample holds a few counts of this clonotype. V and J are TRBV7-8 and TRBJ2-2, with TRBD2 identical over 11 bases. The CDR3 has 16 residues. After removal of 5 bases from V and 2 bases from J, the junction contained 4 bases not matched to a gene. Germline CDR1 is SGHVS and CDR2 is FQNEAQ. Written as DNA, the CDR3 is TGTGCCAGCAGCGGCGGGACTAGCGGAAACACCGGGGAGCTGTTTTTT. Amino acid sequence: CASSGGTSGNTGELFF.

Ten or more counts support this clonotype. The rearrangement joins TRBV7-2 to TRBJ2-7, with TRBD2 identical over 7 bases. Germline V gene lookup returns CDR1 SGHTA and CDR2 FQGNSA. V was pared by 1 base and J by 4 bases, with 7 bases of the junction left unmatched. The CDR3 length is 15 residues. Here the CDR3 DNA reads TGTGCCAGCAGCTTAGGGTTTCTAGCGGATTACGAGCAGTACGTC. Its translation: CASSLGFLADYEQYV.

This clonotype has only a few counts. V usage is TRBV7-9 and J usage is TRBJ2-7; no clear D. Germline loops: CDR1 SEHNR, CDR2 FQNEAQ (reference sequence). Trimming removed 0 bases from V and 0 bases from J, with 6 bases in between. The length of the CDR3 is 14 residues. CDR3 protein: CASSLADVSYEQYF. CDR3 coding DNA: TGTGCCAGCAGCTTAGCGGATGTCTCCTACGAGCAGTACTTC.

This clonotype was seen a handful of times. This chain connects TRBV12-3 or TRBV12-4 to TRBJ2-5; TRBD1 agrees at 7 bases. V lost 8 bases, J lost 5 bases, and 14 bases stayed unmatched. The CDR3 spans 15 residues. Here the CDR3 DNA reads TGTGCCAGCCGGAATCTGGGGACAGCTTCCGAGACCCAGTACTTC. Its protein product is CASRNLGTASETQYF.

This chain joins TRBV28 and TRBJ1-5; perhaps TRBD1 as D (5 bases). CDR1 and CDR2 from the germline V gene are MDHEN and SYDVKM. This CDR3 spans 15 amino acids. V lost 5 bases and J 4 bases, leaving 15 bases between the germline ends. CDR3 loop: CASSGAGAGNQPQHF. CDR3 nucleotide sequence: TGTGCCAGCAGTGGGGCCGGGGCAGGAAATCAGCCCCAGCATTTT.

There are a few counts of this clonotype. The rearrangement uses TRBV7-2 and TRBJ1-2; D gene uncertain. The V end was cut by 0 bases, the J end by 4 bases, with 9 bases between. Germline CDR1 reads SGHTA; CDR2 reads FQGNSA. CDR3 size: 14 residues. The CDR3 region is CASSLAAGRYGYTF. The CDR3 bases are TGTGCCAGCAGCTTAGCGGCCGGGCGCTATGGCTACACCTTC.

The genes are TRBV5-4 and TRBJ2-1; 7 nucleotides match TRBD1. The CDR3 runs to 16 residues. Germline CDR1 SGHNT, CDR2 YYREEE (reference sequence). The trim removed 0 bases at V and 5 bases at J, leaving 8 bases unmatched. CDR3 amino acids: CASSLGGRQGDNEQFF. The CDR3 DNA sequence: TGTGCCAGCAGCTTGGGAGGGCGGCAGGGGGACAATGAGCAGTTCTTC.

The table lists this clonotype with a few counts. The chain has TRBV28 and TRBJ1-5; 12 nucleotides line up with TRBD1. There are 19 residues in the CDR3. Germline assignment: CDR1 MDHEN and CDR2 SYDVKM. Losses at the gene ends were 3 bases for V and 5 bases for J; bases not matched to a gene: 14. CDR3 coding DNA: TGTGCCAGCAGTTTCCCCCACTTCCTCGGGACAGGGGGCGATCAGCCCCAGCATTTT. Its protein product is CASSFPHFLGTGGDQPQHF.

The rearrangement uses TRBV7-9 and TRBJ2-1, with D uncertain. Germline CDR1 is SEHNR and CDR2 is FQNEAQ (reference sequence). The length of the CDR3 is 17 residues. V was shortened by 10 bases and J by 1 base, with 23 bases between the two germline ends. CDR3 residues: CATQSTIGRKSYNEQFF. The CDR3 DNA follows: TGTGCCACTCAATCTACAATTGGGCGTAAGTCCTACAATGAGCAGTTCTTC.

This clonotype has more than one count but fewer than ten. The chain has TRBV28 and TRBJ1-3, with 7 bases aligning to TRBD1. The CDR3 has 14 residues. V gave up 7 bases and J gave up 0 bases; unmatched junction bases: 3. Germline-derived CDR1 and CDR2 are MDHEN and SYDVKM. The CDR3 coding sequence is TGTGCCAGCACTGACAGGGCCTCTGGAAACACCATATATTTT. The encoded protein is CASTDRASGNTIYF.

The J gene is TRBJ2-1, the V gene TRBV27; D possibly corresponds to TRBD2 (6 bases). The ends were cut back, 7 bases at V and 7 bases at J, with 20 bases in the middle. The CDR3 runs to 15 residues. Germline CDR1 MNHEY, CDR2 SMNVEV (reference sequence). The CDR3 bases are TGTGCCAGCACCTTGAACCCGACTAGTCGAAATGAGCAGTTCTTC. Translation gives CASTLNPTSRNEQFF.